This T cell receptor beta chain was obtained from a study of blood T cells in healthy people across ages. Regarding the study as a whole: The diversity estimates, figures obtained from one million T cells, were considered underestimates. Greater diversity and more naive CD4+ cells were seen in long-lived donors than in aged donors.

A J-beta primer mix and a sample-barcoded 5' primer were used in a second PCR of about 7 to 11 cycles. TCRdb reanalysed the 5' RACE reads using MiXCR and keeps one entry per CDR3 protein. This table holds some 900,000 distinct CDR3 sequences, around 49% found once. Regarding this clonotype: Its specificity is unknown.

Between the trimmed V and J ends, which lost 7 bases and 4 bases, there was a span of 10 bases. The CDR3 sequence is 13 residues long. Sample: blood. The V call is TRBV12-3 or TRBV12-4, the J call TRBJ2-2; D is undetermined. The TCR comes from a man aged 25-45 years in good health. CDR3 nucleotides: TGTGCCAGCACCCCTTTGAGCACCGGGGAGCTGTTTTTT. Translating gives CASTPLSTGELFF.